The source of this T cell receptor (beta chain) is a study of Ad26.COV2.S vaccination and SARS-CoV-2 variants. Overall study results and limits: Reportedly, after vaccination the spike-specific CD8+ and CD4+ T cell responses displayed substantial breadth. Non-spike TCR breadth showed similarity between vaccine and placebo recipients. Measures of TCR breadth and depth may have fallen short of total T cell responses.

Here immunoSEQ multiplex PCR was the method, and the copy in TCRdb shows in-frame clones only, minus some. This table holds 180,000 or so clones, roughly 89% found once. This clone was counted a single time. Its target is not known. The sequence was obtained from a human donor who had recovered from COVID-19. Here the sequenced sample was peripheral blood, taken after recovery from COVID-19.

Written as DNA, the CDR3 is TGTGCCAGCAGTTTACCCCGGGACTCAAACACCATATATTTT. Translated: CASSLPRDSNTIYF. V usage is TRBV28 and J usage is TRBJ1-3, with D possibly TRBD1 on 5 matching bases. With 2 bases removed from V and 6 bases from J, the gap between germline ends came to 11 bases. The CDR3 contains 14 residues. Germline V gene data show CDR1 as MDHEN and CDR2 as SYDVKM.